This T cell receptor (beta chain) was identified in a study of blood T cell repertoires in COVID-19. Across the whole study: T cells, B-cell-depleted T cells, or PBMCs supplied cDNA or gDNA.

This CDR3 is 17 amino acids long. The germline V gene encodes CDR1 MNHNS and CDR2 SASEGT. V dropped 4 bases and J dropped 3; count of bases not matched to a gene: 13. Using immunoSEQ multiplex PCR, the repertoire was profiled, and TCRdb retains in-frame clones only, with some absent. The table records about 300,000 clones, around 88% of them present only once. The chain uses TRBV6-1 and TRBJ2-7, with 9 nucleotides matching TRBD1. The receptor was derived from a woman aged 30 to 39 who had recovered from COVID-19. The sample taken for sequencing was peripheral blood. The CDR3 sequence is CASSGWWGQGTNYEQYF. CDR3 nucleotides: TGTGCCAGCAGTGGGTGGTGGGGACAGGGTACTAACTACGAGCAGTACTTC.